The 6 T cell receptor beta chains below come from one sample, sequenced in a study of blood T cell repertoires in COVID-19. Using immunoSEQ multiplex PCR, the repertoire was profiled, and TCRdb retains in-frame clones only, with some absent. The table shows 250,000 or so clones, with around 93% occurring only once. The source material was PBMCs or T cells enriched from blood (not recorded which). These receptors originate from a man aged 35 to 55 who had been exposed to COVID-19.

This rearrangement joins TRBV11-3 to TRBJ2-7, with TRBD1 matching over 11 bases. CDR3 length: 18 residues. CDR1 and CDR2 from the germline V gene are SGHNT and YENEEA. Losses at the gene ends were 4 bases for V and 5 bases for J; bases not matched to a gene: 16. CDR3 amino acids: CASSYRDRGSGCSNEQYF. The CDR3 DNA follows: TGTGCCAGCAGCTACCGGGACAGGGGGTCGGGCTGTAGCAACGAGCAGTACTTC.

The gene calls are TRBV6-6 and TRBJ1-1; D gene ambiguous. The length of the CDR3 is 16 residues. V lost 0 bases to trimming and J lost 3 bases, with 14 bases between them. CDR1 is MNHNY, CDR2 SVGAGI, per germline (reference sequence). The CDR3 DNA sequence: TGTGCCAGCAGTTACTCCGCCCAACCCCCAGACACTGAAGCTTTCTTT. Its protein is CASSYSAQPPDTEAFF.

The chain recombines TRBV2 with TRBJ1-2; the match to TRBD1 covers 9 bases. The CDR3 loop spans 15 amino acids. V lost 3 bases, J lost 8 bases, and 10 bases stayed unmatched. The germline gives CDR1 SNHLY, CDR2 FYNNEI. The CDR3 sequence: CASSDGVQGAWGYTF. CDR3 bases: TGTGCCAGCAGTGATGGGGTACAGGGGGCGTGGGGCTACACCTTC.

CDR3 sequence (DNA): TGTGCCAGCAGCATGGGACTACCTCAAGAGACCCAGTACTTC. Translating gives CASSMGLPQETQYF. V usage is TRBV6-2 or TRBV6-3 and J usage is TRBJ2-5; TRBD2 agrees at 7 bases. V gave up 6 bases and J gave up 2 bases; unmatched junction bases: 6. The CDR3 consists of 14 residues. Looked up from germline, CDR1 is MNHEY and CDR2 is SVGEGT.

The CDR3 coding sequence is TGTGCCAGCCACCGGGACAGGGGGCGCACTGAAGCTTTCTTT. Its translation: CASHRDRGRTEAFF. V gene TRBV6-5 combines with J gene TRBJ1-1, with 12 nucleotides matching TRBD1. CDR3 length: 14 residues. CDR1 is MNHEY and CDR2 is SVGAGI in the germline V gene. Trimming at V came to 8 bases and at J to 4 bases, leaving 5 bases not matched to a gene.

Notes on this clone: Other DNA variants within this sample encode the same CDR3. This chain joins TRBV19 and TRBJ1-1; 7 bases fit TRBD1. CDR1 is LNHDA and CDR2 is SQIVND in the germline V gene (reference sequence). The CDR3 length is 13 residues. V lost 4 bases to trimming and J lost 1 base; unmatched junction nucleotides: 0. CDR3 sequence: CASSRTGNTEAFF. The CDR3 region has the DNA TGTGCCAGTAGTAGGACAGGGAACACTGAAGCTTTCTTT.